These 25 T cell receptor beta chains share one sample of origin, sequenced in a study of T cell changes during pregnancy in multiple sclerosis. The repertoire was sequenced with immunoSEQ multiplex PCR; TCRdb's copy has only in-frame clones and lacks some. Here the sample spans some 70,000 clones, approximately 90% being singletons. Here the sequenced sample was peripheral blood, taken before pregnancy. The receptor source for this set is a female donor with multiple sclerosis, enrolled in a pregnancy study.

The V call is TRBV6-6, the J call TRBJ1-5; maybe TRBD1 (6 bases). V shed 3 bases and J shed 7 bases, with 19 bases lying between them. CDR3 size: 16 residues. The germline gives CDR1 MNHNY, CDR2 SVGAGI (reference sequence). CDR3 residues: CASSYPLTGGSQPQHF. The DNA of the CDR3 is TGTGCCAGCAGTTATCCCCTAACGGGGGGCAGCCAGCCCCAGCATTTT.

The V gene is TRBV29-1, the J gene TRBJ2-1; a possible D gene is TRBD2 (6 bases). CDR1 and CDR2 from the germline V gene are SQVTM and ANQGSEA. Trimming took 4 bases from V and 3 from J, leaving 13 bases between them. This CDR3 has 14 residues. The DNA of the CDR3 is TGCAGCGTTGCGGGAGATGGAGACTACAATGAGCAGTTCTTC. This sequence encodes CSVAGDGDYNEQFF.

This clone was seen only a few times. The chain combines TRBV5-6 with TRBJ1-1; D unresolved. The germline gives CDR1 SGHDT, CDR2 YYEEEE. The CDR3 loop spans 15 amino acids. The V gene lost 2 bases and the J gene lost 0 bases, with 11 bases spanning the gap. The CDR3 loop reads CASSFRSPMNTEAFF. Here the CDR3 DNA reads TGTGCCAGCAGCTTCAGGTCACCGATGAACACTGAAGCTTTCTTT.

This clone was seen a single time. The V and J genes are TRBV30 and TRBJ2-1; 9 bases are shared with TRBD1. From germline, CDR1 is GTSNPN and CDR2 SVGIG (reference sequence). The CDR3 runs to 14 residues. Unmatched junction bases numbered 6, after V lost 3 bases and J lost 6 bases. The CDR3 region is CAWRRWGQGNEQFF. CDR3 nucleotides: TGTGCCTGGAGGCGATGGGGACAGGGCAATGAGCAGTTCTTC.

V and J are TRBV5-4 and TRBJ1-2; 7 bases map to TRBD1. J was trimmed by 8 bases and V by 0 bases; bases with no gene match: 7. The CDR3 sequence is 14 residues long. Germline V CDR1 and CDR2: SGHNT, YYREEE (reference sequence). DNA of the CDR3: TGTGCCAGCAGCTTGGAAGGGGGCACGGGCGGCTACACCTTC. It codes for CASSLEGGTGGYTF.

The chain uses TRBV9 and TRBJ1-1; 7 nucleotides align to TRBD1. After removal of 0 bases from V and 0 bases from J, the junction contained 2 bases not matched to a gene. The CDR3 covers 15 residues. Germline assignment: CDR1 SGDLS and CDR2 YYNGEE. The CDR3 coding sequence is TGTGCCAGCAGCGTAGGGACAGGAATGAACACTGAAGCTTTCTTT. Translation gives CASSVGTGMNTEAFF.

This clone was observed a few times. The gene calls are TRBV5-1 and TRBJ1-1; D uncertain. This CDR3 contains 15 residues. V was pared by 4 bases and J by 4 bases, with 17 bases between. Germline values: CDR1 SGHRS, CDR2 YFSETQ. The CDR3 protein is CASSAASDLSTEAFF. CDR3 nucleotides: TGCGCCAGCAGCGCCGCTAGCGACCTGAGCACTGAAGCTTTCTTT.

The V and J genes are TRBV4-1 and TRBJ2-7; D is possibly TRBD2 (6 bases). Germline V gene lookup returns CDR1 MGHRA and CDR2 YSYEKL. The V end was cut by 0 bases, the J end by 0 bases, with 9 bases between. There are 15 residues in the CDR3. The CDR3 bases are TGCGCCAGCAGCCAAGAACCCGGGGGCTCCTACGAGCAGTACTTC. This translates into CASSQEPGGSYEQYF.

The chain joins TRBV29-1 to TRBJ1-2; no definite D call. V was shortened by 4 bases and J by 1 base, with 10 bases between the two germline ends. The V gene's germline CDR1 is SQVTM and CDR2 ANQGSEA. This CDR3 contains 13 residues. This CDR3 reads CSVVRESNYGYTF. The CDR3 region has the DNA TGCAGCGTTGTGCGGGAAAGTAACTATGGCTACACCTTC.

This clone was seen just once. The rearrangement joins TRBV7-2 to TRBJ2-5, with 7 nucleotides matching TRBD2. CDR3 size: 15 residues. The V segment lost 8 bases and the J segment 1 base; nucleotides outside the gene matches: 10. The V gene's germline CDR1 is SGHTA and CDR2 FQGNSA. The CDR3 is CASAPHGTTQETQYF. CDR3 sequence (DNA): TGTGCCAGCGCCCCCCATGGGACTACCCAAGAGACCCAGTACTTC.

This clone appeared a few times. The J gene is TRBJ1-1, the V gene TRBV13; D is unresolved. The germline V gene encodes CDR1 PRHDT and CDR2 FYEKMQ (reference sequence). This CDR3 contains 11 residues. The V end was cut by 2 bases, the J end by 8 bases, with 6 bases between. CDR3 region: CASSLTAEAFF. In DNA, the CDR3 is TGTGCCAGCAGCTTAACAGCAGAAGCTTTCTTT.

This CDR3 reads CASSPSGTLNEKLFF. The CDR3 nucleotides are TGTGCCAGTAGTCCGAGCGGGACCCTTAATGAAAAACTGTTTTTT. This sequence joins TRBV19 and TRBJ1-4, with a possible D match to TRBD1 (5 bases). This CDR3 spans 15 amino acids. V lost 5 bases and J lost 4, with 14 bases in between. Looked up from germline, CDR1 is LNHDA and CDR2 is SQIVND (reference sequence).

The genes are TRBV6-1 and TRBJ1-5; 11 bases match TRBD1. J gave up 7 bases and V 4 bases, and 6 bases lay outside the gene matches. Per germline, CDR1 MNHNS and CDR2 SASEGT. The CDR3 has 15 residues. The CDR3 here is CASSGWTGGGQPQHF. CDR3 DNA: TGTGCCAGCAGTGGATGGACAGGGGGCGGCCAGCCCCAGCATTTT.

This clone has only one observation. The gene calls are TRBV27 and TRBJ2-3; 8 nucleotides line up with TRBD2. In germline, CDR1 is MNHEY, CDR2 SMNVEV (reference sequence). This CDR3 has 18 residues. Losses at the gene ends were 3 bases for V and 1 base for J; bases not matched to a gene: 12. The DNA of the CDR3 is TGTGCCAGCAGTTTGGACTATGGGCTAGCGGGTGGCACAGATACGCAGTATTTT. Its translation: CASSLDYGLAGGTDTQYF.

V and J are TRBV6-1 and TRBJ1-5; D is unresolved. Germline V gene sequence: CDR1 MNHNS, CDR2 SASEGT. This CDR3 is 13 amino acids long. The V and J ends lost 3 bases and 4 bases respectively, with 7 bases between them. In DNA, the CDR3 is TGTGCCAGCAGTGATGGGGAGAATCAGCCCCAGCATTTT. Residues: CASSDGENQPQHF.

The chain has TRBV4-1 and TRBJ2-7; 7 nucleotides line up with TRBD2. J was trimmed by 2 bases and V by 2 bases; bases with no gene match: 6. The length of the CDR3 is 15 residues. CDR1 is MGHRA, CDR2 YSYEKL, per germline. The CDR3: CASSQPASGPYEQYF. CDR3 DNA sequence: TGCGCCAGCAGCCAACCGGCTAGCGGACCCTACGAGCAGTACTTC.

The rearrangement joins TRBV5-1 to TRBJ2-7; D perhaps matches TRBD1 (5 bases). Between the trimmed V and J ends, which lost 0 bases and 2 bases, there was a span of 18 bases. The CDR3 has 17 amino acids. Per the germline V gene, CDR1 is SGHRS and CDR2 is YFSETQ. The CDR3: CASSLAGSGMGTYEQYF. The DNA of the CDR3 is TGCGCCAGCAGCTTGGCCGGTTCAGGGATGGGGACCTACGAGCAGTACTTC.

V gene TRBV5-4 combines with J gene TRBJ2-7; 7 positions match TRBD1. The germline V gene has CDR1 SGHNT and CDR2 YYREEE (reference sequence). V gave up 2 bases and J gave up 5 bases; unmatched junction bases: 16. The CDR3 contains 17 residues. The CDR3 here is CASSFYYTSDDRDEQYF. The CDR3 DNA sequence: TGTGCCAGCAGCTTTTACTATACTTCCGACGACAGGGACGAGCAGTACTTC.

This clone was seen just once. The chain has TRBV4-3 and TRBJ1-2; 7 bases are a match to TRBD1. V dropped 3 bases and J dropped 2; count of bases not matched to a gene: 6. Per the germline V gene, CDR1 is LGHNA and CDR2 is YSLEER. The CDR3 totals 15 residues. The CDR3 region has the DNA TGCGCCAGCAGCCAGATAGACAGGGACAACTATGGCTACACCTTC. This encodes CASSQIDRDNYGYTF.

This chain joins TRBV18 and TRBJ2-7; TRBD2 might be the D (6 bases). The CDR3 extends over 15 amino acids. V lost 6 bases to trimming and J lost 3 bases, with 18 bases between them. The germline V gene encodes CDR1 KGHSH and CDR2 LQKENI. The CDR3 spells CASSFLASEYYEQYF. In nucleotides, the CDR3 is TGTGCCAGCTCCTTCTTGGCTAGCGAGTACTACGAGCAGTACTTC.

The chain links TRBV30 to TRBJ2-7; D might be TRBD2 (5 bases). The CDR3 covers 13 residues. Germline V gives CDR1 GTSNPN, CDR2 SVGIG (reference sequence). Trimming took 2 bases from V and 7 from J, leaving 15 bases between them. CDR3 coding DNA: TGTGCCTGGAGTCCTCGGACTGGCCGAGAGCAGTACTTC. Its protein product is CAWSPRTGREQYF.

Only a few counts were recorded for this clone. V gene TRBV30 combines with J gene TRBJ1-1, with 8 positions matching TRBD1. The CDR3 sequence is 14 residues long. The V segment lost 3 bases and the J segment 1 base; nucleotides outside the gene matches: 4. The germline gives CDR1 GTSNPN, CDR2 SVGIG (reference sequence). CDR3 amino acids: CAWSRQGRNTEAFF. CDR3 coding DNA: TGTGCCTGGAGCAGACAGGGGAGGAACACTGAAGCTTTCTTT.

This chain uses TRBV4-2 with TRBJ1-4, with 9 bases matching TRBD1. Trimming at V came to 4 bases and at J to 5 bases, leaving 8 bases not matched to a gene. CDR1 and CDR2 from the germline V gene are LGHNA and YNFKEQ. The CDR3 contains 16 residues. CDR3 loop: CASSLTEGQGNEKLFF. Here the CDR3 DNA reads TGTGCCAGCAGCCTAACAGAGGGACAGGGAAATGAAAAACTGTTTTTT.

V gene TRBV5-5 combines with J gene TRBJ1-2; 11 nucleotides match TRBD1. The CDR3 is 16 amino acids. V shed 0 bases, J shed 2 bases, and the junction held 3 bases outside the gene matches. CDR1 is SGHKS, CDR2 YYEKEE, per germline (reference sequence). CDR3 coding DNA: TGTGCCAGCAGCTTGGAGGGACAGGGGGTAAACTATGGCTACACCTTC. Translated, it gives CASSLEGQGVNYGYTF.

The V and J genes are TRBV27 and TRBJ2-1; 10 bases are a match to TRBD1. Germline trimming cut 3 bases from V and 5 bases from J; bases unmatched to any gene: 16. This CDR3 region has 19 residues. The germline CDR1 and CDR2 sequences are MNHEY and SMNVEV (reference sequence). The CDR3 DNA reads as TGTGCCAGCAGTTTTTTTAGGTTCCGGGACAGGGGTGGAAACAATGAGCAGTTCTTC. Translating it yields CASSFFRFRDRGGNNEQFF.